The 25 T cell receptor beta chains given below trace back to one sample, sequenced in a study of CD8 T cells in Susac syndrome. RNA in amounts of roughly 0.5 to 1 ug was reverse transcribed with random hexamers. Each CDR3 protein gets one entry after TCRdb re-called the immunoSEQ multiplex PCR reads with MiXCR. The sample includes some 130,000 distinct CDR3 sequences, 85% to 95% of them seen just once. Sequencing was performed on CD8+ T cells from PBMCs. These receptors all stem from a human donor with Susac syndrome.

This sequence joins TRBV2 and TRBJ1-3; 8 bases fit TRBD1. The germline gives CDR1 SNHLY, CDR2 FYNNEI. The V segment lost 5 bases and the J segment 4 bases; nucleotides outside the gene matches: 4. The CDR3 has 14 residues. CDR3 region: CASSSGTGGNTIYF. Here the CDR3 DNA reads TGTGCCAGCAGTTCCGGGACAGGAGGAAACACCATATATTTT.

The CDR3 spells CSARDPVGTGELFF. The CDR3 bases are TGCAGTGCTAGAGATCCGGTGGGCACCGGGGAGCTGTTTTTT. The V gene is TRBV20-1, the J gene TRBJ2-2, with D hard to call. Trimming removed 0 bases at V and 4 bases at J, with 9 bases between. Germline loops: CDR1 DFQATT, CDR2 SNEGSKA (reference sequence). This CDR3 comprises 14 residues.

Written as DNA, the CDR3 is TGTGCCAGCAGCTTAGATATAGGGATCGGGCGGTACGAGCAGTACTTC. Translation gives CASSLDIGIGRYEQYF. The V call is TRBV11-2, the J call TRBJ2-7; no definite D call. CDR3 size: 16 residues. V was pared by 0 bases and J by 4 bases, with 16 bases between. The germline V gene has CDR1 SGHAT and CDR2 FQNNGV. Filled out from reference TRBV11-2 and TRBJ2-7, the complete variable domain reads EAGVAQSPRYKIIEKRQSVAFWCNPISGHATLYWYQQILGQGPKLLIQFQNNGVVDDSQLPKDRFSAERLKGVDSTLKIQPAKLEDSAVYLCASSLDIGIGRYEQYFGPGTRLTVT.

The chain combines TRBV9 with TRBJ1-3; weak D call: TRBD1 (5 bases). Germline V gene lookup returns CDR1 SGDLS and CDR2 YYNGEE. CDR3 length equals 15 residues. The V and J ends lost 0 bases and 3 bases respectively, with 10 bases between them. The CDR3 nucleotides are TGTGCCAGCAGCGTAGATGGGGGAGGTGGAAACACCATATATTTT. Protein sequence: CASSVDGGGGNTIYF.

This rearrangement joins TRBV20-1 to TRBJ1-2; the D is unclear. V was shortened by 5 bases and J by 6 bases, with 25 bases between the two germline ends. Germline V lookup: CDR1 DFQATT, CDR2 SNEGSKA (reference sequence). The CDR3 is 16 amino acids. Here the CDR3 reads CSALVRVDWYTDGYTF. The CDR3 nucleotides are TGCAGTGCTCTTGTACGTGTCGACTGGTACACGGATGGCTACACCTTC.

The V gene is TRBV29-1, the J gene TRBJ2-7, with D perhaps TRBD1 or TRBD2 (5 bases each). The CDR3 has 13 amino acids. The V end was cut by 7 bases, the J end by 3 bases, with 16 bases between. Germline CDR1 and CDR2: SQVTM and ANQGSEA. This chain's CDR3 is CSARDPRVYEQYF. The CDR3 DNA reads as TGCAGCGCGAGGGACCCGAGGGTCTACGAGCAGTACTTC.

This clonotype is a singleton in its sample. The rearrangement joins TRBV11-1 to TRBJ2-7; unclear D gene. V lost 10 bases, J lost 1 base, and 14 bases lay in between. This CDR3 is 13 amino acids long. The germline V gene has CDR1 SGHAT and CDR2 FQDESV (reference sequence). The CDR3 DNA reads as TGTGCCACCGTTGATTGGGGTTCCTACGAGCAGTACTTC. This gives the protein CATVDWGSYEQYF.

The chain couples TRBV14 to TRBJ2-3; a possible D gene is TRBD2 (6 bases). The CDR3 is 16 residues long. Deletions cut 4 bases from V and 4 bases from J, with 18 bases between. CDR1 is SGHDN and CDR2 is FVKESK in the germline V gene. The CDR3 loop reads CASSLLGGVVADTQYF. The DNA of the CDR3 is TGTGCCAGCAGCCTTCTCGGAGGGGTTGTGGCAGATACGCAGTATTTT.

In DNA, the CDR3 is TGTGCCAGCAGCCCCTCTGGGGACTACGAGCAGTACTTC. This sequence encodes CASSPSGDYEQYF. The chain joins TRBV7-9 to TRBJ2-7; D remains ambiguous. This CDR3 is 13 amino acids long. In germline, CDR1 is SEHNR, CDR2 FQNEAQ (reference sequence). The V end was cut by 5 bases, the J end by 3 bases, with 11 bases between. Filled out from reference TRBV7-9 and TRBJ2-7, the complete variable domain reads DTGVSQNPRHKITKRGQNVTFRCDPISEHNRLYWYRQTLGQGPEFLTYFQNEAQLEKSRLLSDRFSAERPKGSFSTLEIQRTEQGDSAMYLCASSPSGDYEQYFGPGTRLTVT.

The rearrangement uses TRBV28 and TRBJ2-1; D unresolved. CDR3 length: 11 residues. CDR1 MDHEN and CDR2 SYDVKM come from the germline V gene. V lost 6 bases, J lost 8 bases, and 8 bases lay in between. The DNA for the CDR3 is TGTGCCAGCAGCCGTGGGGATGAGCAGTTCTTC. Its protein is CASSRGDEQFF.

The gene calls are TRBV27 and TRBJ1-1, with TRBD1 identical over 7 bases. The germline gives CDR1 MNHEY, CDR2 SMNVEV (reference sequence). The junction had 14 bases not matched to a gene; V was cut back by 6 bases and J by 4 bases. The CDR3 length is 16 residues. CDR3: CASSVRQGVVSTEAFF. The CDR3 region has the DNA TGTGCCAGCAGCGTCAGACAGGGCGTCGTGAGCACTGAAGCTTTCTTT.

The rearrangement joins TRBV9 to TRBJ2-7, with a possible D match to TRBD1 (6 bases). Germline V CDR1 and CDR2: SGDLS, YYNGEE. The CDR3 totals 14 residues. The V end was cut by 4 bases, the J end by 1 base, with 12 bases between. This CDR3 is CASSQTGPSYEQYF. The CDR3 bases are TGTGCCAGCAGCCAAACAGGGCCTTCCTACGAGCAGTACTTC.

This rearrangement joins TRBV29-1 to TRBJ2-1; TRBD2 agrees at 10 bases. CDR1 is SQVTM and CDR2 is ANQGSEA in the germline V gene. This CDR3 contains 16 residues. J lost 0 bases, V lost 6 bases, and 8 bases had no gene match. In DNA, the CDR3 is TGCAGCGTCCGAGGACTAGCGGAAAGCTCCTACAATGAGCAGTTCTTC. Translating gives CSVRGLAESSYNEQFF.

The chain is built from TRBV20-1 and TRBJ2-1; 9 bases align to TRBD2. Germline V gene data show CDR1 as DFQATT and CDR2 as SNEGSKA (reference sequence). V lost 6 bases, J lost 2 bases, and 8 bases stayed unmatched. The CDR3 loop spans 15 amino acids. CDR3 region: CSATSGTSTYNEQFF. As DNA, the CDR3 is TGCAGTGCCACTTCGGGGACTAGCACCTACAATGAGCAGTTCTTC.

The chain joins TRBV4-1 to TRBJ2-7; D remains unclear. Germline V CDR1 and CDR2: MGHRA, YSYEKL. V lost 1 base and J lost 6, with 13 bases in between. CDR3 length: 14 residues. CDR3 DNA sequence: TGCGCCAGCAGCCAAGTGAGAAATCCACTCGAGCAGTACTTC. This gives the protein CASSQVRNPLEQYF.

This chain's CDR3 is CSAESGVGSSYNEQFF. The CDR3, as DNA: TGCAGTGCAGAGAGCGGGGTCGGGAGTTCCTACAATGAGCAGTTCTTC. The J gene is TRBJ2-1, the V gene TRBV20-1, with 7 bases fitting TRBD2. The CDR3 runs to 16 residues. Trimming at V came to 6 bases and at J to 1 base, leaving 12 bases not matched to a gene. Per the germline V gene, CDR1 is DFQATT and CDR2 is SNEGSKA (reference sequence).

In DNA, the CDR3 is TGTGCCAGCAGTCCCATGGGACTAGCGGTCTGGAAATACTTC. Translating it yields CASSPMGLAVWKYF. V is TRBV28 and J is TRBJ2-7; 11 positions match TRBD2. The germline V gene has CDR1 MDHEN and CDR2 SYDVKM. This CDR3 is 14 amino acids long. V shed 5 bases, J shed 13 bases, and the junction held 13 bases outside the gene matches.

The sample holds one count of this clonotype. Here the CDR3 DNA reads TGTGCCAGCAGCGCAGAGGGGTCTGCAGGGGAGGACACTGAAGCTTTCTTT. Its translation is CASSAEGSAGEDTEAFF. The chain uses TRBV9 and TRBJ1-1, with D tentatively TRBD1 (6 bases). V lost 3 bases to trimming and J lost 3 bases, with 21 bases between them. The CDR3 loop spans 17 amino acids. Germline V CDR1 and CDR2: SGDLS, YYNGEE.

CDR3 protein: CASSSSGGRRETQYF. The CDR3, as DNA: TGTGCCAGCAGCTCCTCAGGGGGCAGGCGGGAGACCCAGTACTTC. The V and J genes are TRBV7-3 and TRBJ2-5; 8 bases map to TRBD1. In germline, CDR1 is SGHTA, CDR2 FQGTGA. The V segment lost 4 bases and the J segment 5 bases; nucleotides outside the gene matches: 9. This CDR3 contains 15 residues.

The chain combines TRBV28 with TRBJ2-3; TRBD2 matches 11 bases. V gave up 3 bases and J gave up 5 bases; unmatched junction bases: 7. Germline CDR1 is MDHEN and CDR2 is SYDVKM. CDR3 length: 16 residues. The chain's CDR3 is CASSFRLAGGGDTQYF. The CDR3 bases are TGTGCCAGCAGTTTCAGGCTAGCGGGAGGAGGAGATACGCAGTATTTT. Full variable domain (missing parts from reference TRBV28 and TRBJ2-3): DVKVTQSSRYLVKRTGEKVFLECVQDMDHENMFWYRQDPGLGLRLIYFSYDVKMKEKGDIPEGYSVSREKKERFSLILESASTNQTSMYLCASSFRLAGGGDTQYFGPGTRLTVL.

The V call is TRBV28, the J call TRBJ2-1; the D call may be TRBD1 or TRBD2 (5 bases each). The length of the CDR3 is 14 residues. V shed 5 bases and J shed 5 bases, with 13 bases lying between them. Germline loops: CDR1 MDHEN, CDR2 SYDVKM. Here the CDR3 DNA reads TGTGCCAGCAGTCTGGGGGACCAGCACAATGAGCAGTTCTTC. Its translation: CASSLGDQHNEQFF.

The chain has TRBV29-1 and TRBJ2-3; no clear D. This CDR3 is built from 13 residues. Trimming took 5 bases from V and 0 from J, leaving 9 bases between them. CDR1 SQVTM and CDR2 ANQGSEA come from the germline V gene. The DNA for the CDR3 is TGCAGCGTTCACAGTACTAGCACAGATACGCAGTATTTT. Its protein product is CSVHSTSTDTQYF.

The chain is built from TRBV11-3 and TRBJ2-1; weak D call: TRBD2 (8 bases). The CDR3 extends over 17 amino acids. Germline V gives CDR1 SGHNT, CDR2 YENEEA. V lost 5 bases and J lost 0, with 17 bases in between. The CDR3 DNA reads TGTGCCAGCAGCGGGATTAGCGGGGACAGCTCCTACAATGAGCAGTTCTTC. This sequence encodes CASSGISGDSSYNEQFF.

This chain joins TRBV9 and TRBJ2-3; 8 bases are a match to TRBD1. The CDR3 is made up of 17 amino acids. Germline values: CDR1 SGDLS, CDR2 YYNGEE. V trimming: 4 bases; J trimming: 1 base; junction bases outside the gene matches: 11. The CDR3 DNA follows: TGTGCCAGCAGCCAACACCCCGGGGACAGGCGCACAGATACGCAGTATTTT. Translated: CASSQHPGDRRTDTQYF.

The chain has TRBV27 and TRBJ1-2; possible D gene TRBD1, 5 bases. Trimming took off 5 bases at V and 6 bases at J, with 19 bases between the two ends. Germline CDR1 MNHEY, CDR2 SMNVEV (reference sequence). The CDR3 consists of 15 residues. The CDR3 sequence: CASSVRGRSLDGYTF. CDR3 sequence (DNA): TGTGCCAGCAGTGTGAGGGGACGCTCTTTGGATGGCTACACCTTC.